The T cell receptor beta chain described here comes from a study of blood T cell repertoires in COVID-19. Only in-frame clones appear in the TCRdb table, and some are missing; sequencing was by immunoSEQ multiplex PCR. The sample has some 120,000 clones; almost 70% are singletons. This CDR3 spans 14 amino acids. The germline gives CDR1 SEHNR, CDR2 FQNEAQ (reference sequence). V lost 3 bases to trimming and J lost 4 bases; unmatched junction nucleotides: 6. Material: peripheral blood. This chain joins TRBV7-9 and TRBJ2-7; 7 positions match TRBD1. The sequence derives from a woman aged 70-85 years with acute or convalescent COVID-19. The CDR3 bases are TGTGCCAGCAGCTTGACAGGGCTGGAATACGAGCAGTACTTC. It encodes CASSLTGLEYEQYF.